The clone carrying this T cell receptor beta chain has a single count. This record comes from a study of blood T cell repertoires in COVID-19. The assay was immunoSEQ multiplex PCR, and TCRdb's table has in-frame clones only and misses some. The sample shows some 200,000 clones, around 90% of them seen only once. The CDR3 consists of 14 residues. In germline, CDR1 is LNHDA, CDR2 SQIVND (reference sequence). Trimming removed 3 bases at V and 1 base at J, with 9 bases between. The sample consisted of PBMCs or T cells enriched from blood (not recorded which). The sequence was collected from a woman younger than 45 who had recovered from COVID-19. The chain employs TRBV19 and TRBJ1-1; D is possibly TRBD1 (5 bases). CDR3 in amino acids: CASSMTARNTEAFF. The DNA for the CDR3 is TGTGCCAGTAGTATGACAGCGCGGAACACTGAAGCTTTCTTT.